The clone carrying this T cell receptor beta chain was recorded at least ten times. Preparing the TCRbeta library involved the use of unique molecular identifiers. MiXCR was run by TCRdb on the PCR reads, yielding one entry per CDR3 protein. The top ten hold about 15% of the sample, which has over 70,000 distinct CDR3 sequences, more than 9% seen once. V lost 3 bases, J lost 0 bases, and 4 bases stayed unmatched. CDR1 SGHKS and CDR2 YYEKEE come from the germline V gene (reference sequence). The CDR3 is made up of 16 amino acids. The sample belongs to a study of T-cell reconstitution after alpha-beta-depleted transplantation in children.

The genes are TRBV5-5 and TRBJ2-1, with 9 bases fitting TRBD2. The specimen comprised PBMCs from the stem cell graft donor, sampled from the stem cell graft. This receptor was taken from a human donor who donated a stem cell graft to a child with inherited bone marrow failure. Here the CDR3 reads CASSSISGSSYNEQFF. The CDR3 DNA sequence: TGTGCCAGCAGCTCAATTAGCGGGAGCTCCTACAATGAGCAGTTCTTC. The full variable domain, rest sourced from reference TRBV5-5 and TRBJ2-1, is DAGVTQSPTHLIKTRGQQVTLRCSPISGHKSVSWYQQVLGQGPQFIFQYYEKEERGRGNFPDRFSARQFPNYSSELNVNALLLGDSALYLCASSSISGSSYNEQFFGPGTRLTVL.